These 19 T cell receptor beta chains were sequenced from one sample in a study of beta chain features in type 1 diabetes. Whole-study findings and limits: Shortening of TCRB CDR3s, moderate but significant, appeared in all four CD4+ subsets of Type 1 diabetes patients.

The isolated RNA, all of it, was reverse transcribed, so expressed TCRB transcripts were what got sequenced. TCRdb's table, derived via immunoSEQ multiplex PCR, lists solely in-frame clones and lacks some. This repertoire shows around 100,000 clones, 28% found once; its top ten account for around 0.5%. Their cognate antigens are unknown. Sequenced: central memory CD4+ T cells from blood. The receptors shown here come from a woman under 30 with type 1 diabetes.

This clone has more than one count but fewer than ten. This chain joins TRBV7-2 and TRBJ2-7; no clear D gene. The CDR3 spans 14 residues. V was clipped by 5 bases and J by 6 bases, with 17 bases between them. Germline V lookup: CDR1 SGHTA, CDR2 FQGNSA. CDR3: CASSASHRSPEQYV. The CDR3 DNA sequence: TGTGCCAGCAGCGCATCTCACCGGAGTCCCGAGCAGTACGTC.

The chain has TRBV19 and TRBJ2-1; D not resolved. The CDR3 runs 14 residues. V gave up 4 bases and J gave up 0 bases, with 7 bases separating them. Germline V gene lookup returns CDR1 LNHDA and CDR2 SQIVND (reference sequence). The CDR3 reads CASSRSVSYNEQFF. As DNA, the CDR3 is TGTGCCAGTAGTAGGAGCGTCTCCTACAATGAGCAGTTCTTC.

There are a few counts of this clone. The rearrangement links TRBV5-1 to TRBJ2-3; 8 nucleotides agree with TRBD1. Germline V gene sequence: CDR1 SGHRS, CDR2 YFSETQ. V was pared by 4 bases and J by 2 bases, with 6 bases of the junction left unmatched. The CDR3 covers 15 residues. CDR3 coding DNA: TGCGCCAGCAGCCCCGGACAGGGACCCACAGATACGCAGTATTTT. The encoded protein is CASSPGQGPTDTQYF.

The chain carries TRBV7-9 and TRBJ1-2, with D possibly matching TRBD1 (6 bases). Germline lookup yields CDR1 SEHNR and CDR2 FQNEAQ (reference sequence). The CDR3 has 15 residues. The V end lost 5 bases, the J end lost 2 bases, and 15 bases lay between the germline ends. The CDR3 region is CASSPQGKQNYGYTF. Written as DNA, the CDR3 is TGTGCCAGCAGCCCACAGGGTAAACAAAACTATGGCTACACCTTC.

V and J are TRBV30 and TRBJ2-2; 9 bases align to TRBD2. The CDR3 totals 15 residues. The V gene's germline CDR1 is GTSNPN and CDR2 SVGIG (reference sequence). V trimming: 2 bases; J trimming: 6 bases; junction bases outside the gene matches: 7. The DNA for the CDR3 is TGTGCCTGGAGTTCCAGCGGGAGGTCATCCGGGGAGCTGTTTTTT. This codes for CAWSSSGRSSGELFF.

This sequence joins TRBV2 and TRBJ1-5, with D tentatively TRBD1 (6 bases). The CDR3 runs 13 residues. Germline V gene lookup returns CDR1 SNHLY and CDR2 FYNNEI. V gave up 5 bases and J gave up 5 bases, with 10 bases separating them. CDR3 sequence (DNA): TGTGCCAGCAGTCAGGGGCCCGATCAGCCCCAGCATTTT. Protein: CASSQGPDQPQHF.

The rearrangement joins TRBV14 to TRBJ1-2; TRBD1 agrees at 8 bases. The length of the CDR3 is 13 residues. CDR1 and CDR2 (germline): SGHDN, FVKESK. With V trimmed by 5 bases and J by 7 bases, 6 bases remained unmatched. The DNA of the CDR3 is TGTGCCAGCAGCGCACGGACAGGGTCTGGCTACACCTTC. This translates into CASSARTGSGYTF.

The chain uses TRBV18 and TRBJ2-3, with 7 bases identical to TRBD1. The CDR3 contains 16 residues. Germline trimming cut 2 bases from V and 3 bases from J; bases unmatched to any gene: 8. Germline CDR1 KGHSH, CDR2 LQKENI. The CDR3 DNA sequence: TGTGCCAGCTCACCAAGGGCAGGGGGAGAAACAGATACGCAGTATTTT. This encodes CASSPRAGGETDTQYF.

The genes are TRBV6-1 and TRBJ1-2; TRBD1 agrees at 9 bases. This CDR3 contains 13 residues. CDR1 is MNHNS, CDR2 SASEGT, per germline. Germline trimming cut 8 bases from V and 6 bases from J; bases unmatched to any gene: 7. The CDR3 DNA follows: TGTGCCAGCCTACCGGGACAGGGAGATGGCTACACCTTC. It translates to CASLPGQGDGYTF.

V gene TRBV7-2 combines with J gene TRBJ2-1, with 11 bases lining up with TRBD2. CDR1 is SGHTA and CDR2 is FQGNSA in the germline V gene. The CDR3 is 16 amino acids. V lost 3 bases, J lost 15 bases, and 16 bases stayed unmatched. CDR3 protein: CASSFGSISSGRIGFF. The CDR3 DNA sequence: TGTGCCAGCAGCTTTGGATCAATTTCTAGCGGGAGGATAGGGTTCTTC.

This clone was observed a single time. The chain couples TRBV19 to TRBJ1-5, with 7 bases matching TRBD1. The CDR3 sequence is 13 residues long. The junction had 11 bases not matched to a gene; V was cut back by 10 bases and J by 8 bases. CDR1 is LNHDA, CDR2 SQIVND, per germline (reference sequence). The DNA of the CDR3 is TGTGCCACCCACAGACAGGGACTAGAGCCCCAGCATTTT. Amino acid sequence: CATHRQGLEPQHF.

This clone was detected a few times. The chain combines TRBV6-6 with TRBJ1-4; D perhaps matches TRBD1 (5 bases). V dropped 4 bases and J dropped 7 bases, with 16 bases sitting between them. The V gene's germline CDR1 is MNHNY and CDR2 SVGAGI (reference sequence). This CDR3 is built from 15 residues. The CDR3 DNA sequence: TGTGCCAGCAGTTCCCGGCAGGGCTCGGCTGAAAAACTGTTTTTT. Translation gives CASSSRQGSAEKLFF.

This clone was picked up a small number of times. This chain links TRBV6-6 with TRBJ1-1, with TRBD1 matching 8 bases. V trimming: 5 bases; J trimming: 4 bases; junction bases outside the gene matches: 9. The germline V gene has CDR1 MNHNY and CDR2 SVGAGI (reference sequence). CDR3 size: 15 residues. CDR3 in DNA: TGTGCCAGCAGTGTCACCCAGGGGGCCGGCACTGAAGCTTTCTTT. Its translation: CASSVTQGAGTEAFF.

This clone was detected ten times or more. V usage is TRBV29-1 and J usage is TRBJ2-1; maybe TRBD1 (5 bases). Trimming pared 4 bases from V and 6 bases from J, leaving 10 bases between. This CDR3 contains 12 residues. The germline gives CDR1 SQVTM, CDR2 ANQGSEA. The CDR3 spells CSVVQGPNEQFF. In nucleotides, the CDR3 is TGCAGCGTTGTTCAGGGTCCCAATGAGCAGTTCTTC.

J is TRBJ1-5 and V is TRBV10-3; TRBD1 matches at 10 bases. CDR1 is ENHRY, CDR2 SYGVKD, per germline. CDR3 length: 16 residues. V gave up 8 bases and J gave up 2 bases; unmatched junction bases: 9. The CDR3 DNA sequence: TGTGCCATCTCGGCGGGGGACAGGGGAGGCAATCAGCCCCAGCATTTT. Its translation: CAISAGDRGGNQPQHF.

This clone was seen a handful of times. The chain carries TRBV2 and TRBJ2-1; maybe TRBD2 (5 bases). Germline V gene data show CDR1 as SNHLY and CDR2 as FYNNEI. The CDR3 runs 13 residues. V was cut by 2 bases and J by 8 bases, with 10 bases left in between. The CDR3 DNA follows: TGTGCCAGCAGTGAACGGGGTGGCGATGAGCAGTTCTTC. Translated: CASSERGGDEQFF.

The chain employs TRBV10-2 and TRBJ1-1; D possibly corresponds to TRBD1 (6 bases). Trimming removed 8 bases at V and 3 bases at J, with 10 bases between. The germline V gene has CDR1 WSHSY and CDR2 SAAADI. The CDR3 loop spans 12 amino acids. DNA for the CDR3: TGCGCCAGCGGGGGCGAGGACACTGAAGCTTTCTTT. As protein: CASGGEDTEAFF.

The chain employs TRBV6-5 and TRBJ1-1; 7 nucleotides agree with TRBD1. The germline V gene encodes CDR1 MNHEY and CDR2 SVGAGI. The CDR3 covers 15 residues. Germline trimming cut 0 bases from V and 3 bases from J; bases unmatched to any gene: 4. The CDR3 is CASSYSSTGDTEAFF. For the CDR3, the DNA is TGTGCCAGCAGTTACTCGAGTACAGGGGACACTGAAGCTTTCTTT.

The chain has TRBV2 and TRBJ2-1; 11 bases are shared with TRBD2. The V and J ends lost 4 bases and 0 bases, in that order; junction bases with no gene match: 14. CDR1 and CDR2 (germline): SNHLY, FYNNEI. There are 20 residues in the CDR3. The CDR3 reads CASSGWVGLAVKRSYNEQFF. The CDR3 coding sequence is TGTGCCAGCAGTGGGTGGGTGGGACTAGCGGTGAAACGCTCCTACAATGAGCAGTTCTTC.